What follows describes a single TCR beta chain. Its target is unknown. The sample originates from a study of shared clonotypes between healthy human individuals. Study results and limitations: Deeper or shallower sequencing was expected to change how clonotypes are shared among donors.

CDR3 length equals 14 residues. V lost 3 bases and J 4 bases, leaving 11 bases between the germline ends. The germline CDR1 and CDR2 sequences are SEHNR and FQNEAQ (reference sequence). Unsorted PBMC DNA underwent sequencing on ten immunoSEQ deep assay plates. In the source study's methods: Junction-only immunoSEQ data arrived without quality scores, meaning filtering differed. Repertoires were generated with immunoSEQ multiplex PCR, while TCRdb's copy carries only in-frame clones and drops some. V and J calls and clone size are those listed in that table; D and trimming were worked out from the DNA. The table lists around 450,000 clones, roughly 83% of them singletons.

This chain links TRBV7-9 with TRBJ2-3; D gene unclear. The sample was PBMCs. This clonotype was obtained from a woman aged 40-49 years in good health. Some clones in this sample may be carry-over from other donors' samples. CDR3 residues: CASSLGWTPDTQYF. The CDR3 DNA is TGTGCCAGCAGCTTGGGCTGGACCCCAGATACGCAGTATTTT.